The T cell receptor (beta chain) under discussion was sequenced for a study of shared clonotypes between healthy human individuals. The germline gives CDR1 MDHEN, CDR2 SYDVKM. This CDR3 region has 16 residues. The V gene end was trimmed by 7 bases and the J gene end by 2 bases; junction bases not matched to a gene: 11. Profiling relied on immunoSEQ multiplex PCR, and the TCRdb table lists in-frame clones only, not all of them. The sample lists about 2.4 million clones, 90% to 95% seen once, with 0.36% in the top ten. Sequencing was performed on naive CD4+ T cells from PBMCs. The subset is: CD45RA+ positively selected. J is TRBJ1-2 and V is TRBV28; 9 bases line up with TRBD1. The sequence came from a man aged 18 to 29 in good health. Some clones in this sample may be carry-over from other donors' samples. The CDR3 bases are TGTGCCAGCACTCCATTATCAGGGACAGGGAACTATGGCTACACCTTC. Encoded protein: CASTPLSGTGNYGYTF.